Below, 5 T cell receptor beta chains from the same sample are listed, as sequenced in a study of blood T cells in healthy people across ages. A second PCR of roughly 7 to 11 cycles used a sample-barcoded 5' primer and a J-beta primer mix. A single record per CDR3 protein comes from TCRdb applying MiXCR to the 5' RACE reads. The sample holds hundreds of thousands of distinct CDR3 sequences, roughly 53% seen once. The sample consisted of blood. The receptors were gathered from a man aged 60-69 years in good health.

V usage is TRBV10-3 and J usage is TRBJ2-2, with D unresolved. The V and J ends lost 6 bases and 3 bases respectively, with 11 bases between them. Germline CDR1 ENHRY, CDR2 SYGVKD. This CDR3 contains 14 residues. This chain's CDR3 is CAISPTRDTGELFF. The CDR3 nucleotides are TGTGCCATCAGCCCCACCCGGGACACCGGGGAGCTGTTTTTT.

The genes are TRBV11-2 and TRBJ2-3, with D hard to call. The CDR3 extends over 14 amino acids. Between the trimmed V and J ends, which lost 3 bases and 2 bases, there was a span of 9 bases. Germline V gives CDR1 SGHAT, CDR2 FQNNGV. The CDR3 DNA is TGTGCCAGCAGCTTTGTGAGGTACACAGATACGCAGTATTTT. This sequence encodes CASSFVRYTDTQYF.

V gene TRBV20-1 combines with J gene TRBJ2-3; TRBD2 agrees at 13 bases. V lost 5 bases to trimming and J lost 0 bases; unmatched junction nucleotides: 14. In germline, CDR1 is DFQATT, CDR2 SNEGSKA (reference sequence). This CDR3 is 19 amino acids long. CDR3 nucleotide sequence: TGCAGTGCTCCGAGGCCCCTGGGGACTAGCGGGGCCAGCACAGATACGCAGTATTTT. This encodes CSAPRPLGTSGASTDTQYF.

The rearrangement links TRBV3-1 to TRBJ2-3, with a tentative D call TRBD2 (5 bases). V was shortened by 8 bases and J by 0 bases, with 15 bases between the two germline ends. The V gene's germline CDR1 is LGHDT and CDR2 YNNKEL (reference sequence). The CDR3 is made up of 15 amino acids. The CDR3 coding sequence is TGTGCCAGCGGTTGGACTGCCTCTAGCACAGATACGCAGTATTTT. It yields the protein CASGWTASSTDTQYF.

This rearrangement joins TRBV6-5 to TRBJ2-7; D gene unclear. The germline gives CDR1 MNHEY, CDR2 SVGAGI. V lost 5 bases and J lost 1, with 9 bases in between. This CDR3 is 13 amino acids long. CDR3 sequence (DNA): TGTGCCAGCAGTCCCCAGGTTTCCTACGAGCAGTACTTC. Protein sequence: CASSPQVSYEQYF.